This T cell receptor beta chain was sequenced during a study of blood T cell repertoires in COVID-19. Study-wide background: Material from acute and convalescent COVID-19 was sourced from the United States, Italy and Spain. T cells, B-cell-depleted T cells, or PBMCs supplied cDNA or gDNA.

Methods used by the authors: Amplification from reference gene primers served as the basis for estimated nucleated cell counts. Method: immunoSEQ multiplex PCR; TCRdb's copy keeps in-frame clones and lacks some. That table gives V, J and clone size, and the DNA gave D and trimming. The table includes approximately 50,000 clones, 75% to 95% detected once. Per germline, CDR1 MGHRA and CDR2 YSYEKL. The CDR3 loop spans 15 amino acids. V dropped 1 base and J dropped 2 bases, with 11 bases sitting between them. The chain joins TRBV4-1 to TRBJ1-2; no firm D call. The receptor was derived from a man between 65 and 85 years old with acute or convalescent COVID-19. The sample consisted of peripheral blood. The CDR3 here is CASSQVAEENYGYTF. The CDR3 coding sequence is TGCGCCAGCAGCCAAGTCGCAGAGGAGAACTATGGCTACACCTTC.